This paragraph covers one T cell receptor (beta chain) sequence. Antigen: not known. Sequencing used immunoSEQ v3. The method was immunoSEQ multiplex PCR; TCRdb's version includes in-frame clones alone and lacks a portion of them. Of about 49,000 clones listed, around 80% were seen once; the top ten hold more than 12%. This entry comes from a study of TIL therapy for anti-PD-1-resistant metastatic lung cancer. The wider study: Patients then received nivolumab; progressors got lymphodepletion, TIL and IL-2. Tumors carried a median about 1.5 non-synonymous mutations per megabase. Findings and limits, study-wide: TIL clonotype persistence in blood showed no apparent association with response.

V dropped 3 bases and J dropped 2 bases, with 10 bases sitting between them. Germline assignment: CDR1 MNHNY and CDR2 SVGAGI (reference sequence). The CDR3 extends over 14 amino acids. Specified time point: pre-treatment sample, taken before nivolumab and TIL therapy. Adults with stage 4 NSCLC were enrolled in a phase I trial. The chain uses TRBV6-6 and TRBJ2-5; D not certain. The input for sequencing was blood, taken at baseline. This TCR was recovered from a man in his 70s with non-small cell lung cancer. CDR3 loop: CASSYRVEQETQYF. DNA for the CDR3: TGTGCCAGCAGTTATAGGGTCGAACAAGAGACCCAGTACTTC.